This T cell receptor (beta chain) was observed in a study of T cells in Graves' hyperthyroidism and ophthalmopathy. Details on this clonotype: The antigen is undetermined.

It was RNA transcripts that yielded the amplified TCR beta CDR3 regions. In the first-round RT-PCR of the TCR CDR3, the HTBI primer set was used. TCRdb redid the calling of the multiplex PCR reads with MiXCR, one entry per CDR3 protein. Of some 370,000 distinct CDR3 sequences listed, about 18% were seen once; the top ten hold almost 35%. Before ophthalmopathy appeared, progressors gave blood at initial hyperthyroidism diagnosis. The PBMCs were taken from more than 8 ml of fresh peripheral blood. Whole-study results and caveats: Most thyroid-expanded clonotypes above 0.001 were also found in blood.

The CDR3 has 15 amino acids. V dropped 6 bases and J dropped 8; count of bases not matched to a gene: 11. Germline CDR1 is SNHLY and CDR2 is FYNNEI. Sequencing was done on a sample of blood. This rearrangement joins TRBV2 to TRBJ2-1; 9 nucleotides line up with TRBD1. The clonotype originates from a woman aged 25-40 years with Graves' hyperthyroidism that later progressed to Graves' ophthalmopathy. CDR3 DNA sequence: TGTGCCAGCAGGGACTGGGACAGGGTTATGCATGAGCAGTTCTTC. Translation: CASRDWDRVMHEQFF.